This T cell receptor (beta chain) was obtained from a study of T cells in Graves' hyperthyroidism and ophthalmopathy. TCR beta CDR3 region amplification was performed from RNA transcripts. Using the HTBI primer set, a first-round RT-PCR was run on the TCR CDR3. MiXCR, applied by TCRdb to the multiplex PCR reads, yields one record per CDR3 protein. This sample has fewer than 700,000 distinct CDR3 sequences, with 16% found just once. Participants, patients aged 18 to 65, had newly diagnosed hyperthyroidism with a duration under 2 months. Researchers barred patients who had uncontrolled infection, other autoimmune disease, pregnancy or lactation. Diagnostic assessment was based on clinical symptoms, serum thyroxine and TRAb, thyroid ultrasound and orbital computed tomography. The PBMCs were taken from 10 ml of fresh peripheral blood. The CDR3 covers 14 residues. CDR1 is SGHRS and CDR2 is YFSETQ in the germline V gene. V was trimmed by 5 bases and J by 4 bases, leaving 16 bases between them.

The table lists this clonotype with a few counts. The receptor was derived from a woman in her 30s with Graves' hyperthyroidism. The chain recombines TRBV5-1 with TRBJ2-7, with D perhaps matching TRBD2 (6 bases). The sequencing sample was made of blood. The CDR3 reads CASSYGDSGYEQYF. CDR3 bases: TGCGCCAGCAGTTATGGGGACTCAGGGTACGAGCAGTACTTC.